This is a list of T cell receptor beta chains from one sample in a study of blood T cell repertoires in COVID-19. The table came from immunoSEQ multiplex PCR; TCRdb's copy has only in-frame clones and leaves some out. The sample includes 240,000 or so clones, roughly 88% of them seen just once. Sequenced: peripheral blood. The origin of the receptors is a man at least 80 years old with acute or convalescent COVID-19. CDR3s include the opening cysteine and the closing phenylalanine or tryptophan. D genes are given only for firm matches. Some rows have no size entry. The others give once, few or many, or a class for an expanded clone.

j_gene	d_gene	abundance	v_gene	CDR3nt	CDR3aa
TRBJ2-7	TRBD1	NA	TRBV6-5	TGTGCCAGCAGTTACCGATGGACAGGGACCTACGAGCAGTACTTC	CASSYRWTGTYEQYF
TRBJ2-2	TRBD1	NA	TRBV4-2	TGTGCCAGCAGCCAAGAACAGCAGGGGGCGAACACCGGGGAGCTGTTTTTT	CASSQEQQGANTGELFF
TRBJ1-2	NA	NA	TRBV18	TGTGCCAGCTCCCCCGACAAGAACTATGGCTACACCTTC	CASSPDKNYGYTF
TRBJ1-5	TRBD1	once	TRBV19	TGTGCCAGTAGTCGGGACAGGGATAGCAATCAGCCCCAGCATTTT	CASSRDRDSNQPQHF
TRBJ1-6	NA	once	TRBV28	TGTGCCAGCAGCCCACAGGTTTCACCCCTCCACTTT	CASSPQVSPLHF
TRBJ2-3	TRBD2	NA	TRBV3-1/TRBV3-2	TGTGCCAGCAGCCAAGAGGCGAGGCTAGCGGGGCTGACAGATACGCAGTATTTT	CASSQEARLAGLTDTQYF
TRBJ2-5	NA	NA	TRBV7-2	TGTGCCAGCAGCCTAGGAGGACAGCACCAAGAGACCCAGTACTTC	CASSLGGQHQETQYF
TRBJ1-4	TRBD1	NA	TRBV15	TGTGCCACCAGCACTCGGACAGGGAGTGAAAAACTGTTTTTT	CATSTRTGSEKLFF
TRBJ1-5	TRBD1	NA	TRBV6-1	TGTGCCAGCATGGGGACAGGAACCTATCAGCCCCAGCATTTT	CASMGTGTYQPQHF
TRBJ1-2	TRBD1	NA	TRBV4-1	TGCGCCAGCAGCCCCCGAGACAGGGACTATGGCTACACCTTC	CASSPRDRDYGYTF
TRBJ2-1	TRBD2	NA	TRBV18	TGTGCCAGCTCACGAGGACTAGCGCCTGAGCAGTTCTTC	CASSRGLAPEQFF
TRBJ2-2	NA	once	TRBV11-2	TGTGCCAGCAGCCTCGGGAGCGGCGGGGAGCTGTTTTTT	CASSLGSGGELFF
TRBJ2-7	TRBD1	once	TRBV12-3/TRBV12-4	TGTGCCAGCAGCCGGGACAGAGGCTACGAGCAGTACTTC	CASSRDRGYEQYF
TRBJ1-6	NA	few	TRBV6-6	TGTGCCAGCAGTCCACCCAGGGCGGTCCGAGACTCCTATAATTCACCCCTCCACTTT	CASSPPRAVRDSYNSPLHF
TRBJ2-7	NA	NA	TRBV27	TGTGCCAGCAGTTCTCAGGGGTACGAGCAGTACTTC	CASSSQGYEQYF
TRBJ2-7	NA	NA	TRBV24-1	TGTGCCACCTCTGGACATCCGTCCTACGAGCAGTACTTC	CATSGHPSYEQYF
TRBJ1-2	TRBD1	NA	TRBV5-4	TGTGCCAGCAGCTTAGCTGGACAGGGGGCCTATGGCTACACCTTC	CASSLAGQGAYGYTF
TRBJ2-7	NA	NA	TRBV3-1/TRBV3-2	TGTGCCAGCAGCCATAGCAGCGAGCAGTACTTC	CASSHSSEQYF
TRBJ2-5	TRBD2	NA	TRBV19	TGTGCCAGTAGTTCAAATCCCCTGGCTAGCGGGAGGGCCAGTGGGGAGACCCAGTACTTC	CASSSNPLASGRASGETQYF
TRBJ1-5	NA	once	TRBV24-1	TGTGCCACCAGTGACTCAGGGTTAGATCAGCCCCAGCATTTT	CATSDSGLDQPQHF
TRBJ2-7	NA	NA	TRBV29-1	TGCAGCGTCGACCTGGGTGGGAGGTACGAGCAGTACTTC	CSVDLGGRYEQYF
TRBJ2-7	NA	NA	TRBV10-2	TGCGCCAGCAGCCCTGGGGAGAACGAGCAGTACTTC	CASSPGENEQYF
TRBJ1-1	NA	NA	TRBV28	TGTGCCAGCAGTCCTTTGACGCGGGCTTTCTTT	CASSPLTRAFF
TRBJ1-3	NA	NA	TRBV18	TGTGCCAGCTCCCTCTCCTCCGTCCTCTCTGGAAACACCATATATTTT	CASSLSSVLSGNTIYF
TRBJ2-7	TRBD1	NA	TRBV2	TGTGCCAGCAGAGACAGGGGGGGAAACTACGAGCAGTACTTC	CASRDRGGNYEQYF
TRBJ1-1	TRBD1	NA	TRBV28	TGTGCCAGCACCCCAGGGGGGCCGGGGGTTGAAGCTTTCTTT	CASTPGGPGVEAFF
TRBJ2-7	TRBD2	NA	TRBV19	TGTGCCAGTAGTATCCAACTAGCGGGAGGGTCCTACGAGCAGTACTTC	CASSIQLAGGSYEQYF
TRBJ2-1	NA	few	TRBV5-1	TGCGCCAGCAGCTTGAGGGGTCCCGACACTGAGCAGTTCTTC	CASSLRGPDTEQFF
TRBJ1-5	TRBD1	NA	TRBV24-1	TGTGCCACCAGTGATCCCCGACAGGGCAATAGCAATCAGCCCCAGCATTTT	CATSDPRQGNSNQPQHF
TRBJ2-7	TRBD2	NA	TRBV5-1	TGCGCCAGCAGCACTCTCGGACTAGCGGAACCCTACGAGCAGTACTTC	CASSTLGLAEPYEQYF
TRBJ1-1	NA	NA	TRBV13	TGTGCCAGCAGCGGGAACGACAGGAAGAACACTGAAGCTTTCTTT	CASSGNDRKNTEAFF
TRBJ1-2	NA	NA	TRBV2	TGTGCCAGAGGGTGGACTCTAGCTAACTATGGCTACACCTTC	CARGWTLANYGYTF
TRBJ2-7	TRBD1	NA	TRBV11-2	TGTGCCAGCAGCTTAGGCAGGGGGCCCTACGAGCAGTACTTC	CASSLGRGPYEQYF
TRBJ2-1	TRBD1	once	TRBV18	TGTGCCAGCTCCGGGACAGGGGGCAATGAGCAGTTCTTC	CASSGTGGNEQFF
TRBJ2-1	NA	NA	TRBV5-8	TGTGCCAGCACCACTAGAAACAGGGCGGAAGTCAATGAGCAGTTCTTC	CASTTRNRAEVNEQFF
TRBJ2-7	TRBD1	NA	TRBV9	TGTGCCAGCAGCCTTGACAGGGAATACGAGCAGTACTTC	CASSLDREYEQYF
TRBJ2-5	NA	NA	TRBV6-5	TGTGCCAGCACCCCGCGGGTCCGTGAGACCCAGTACTTC	CASTPRVRETQYF
TRBJ1-1	NA	NA	TRBV19	TGTGCCAGTAGTCCCCGCCCAGGGGCCACTGAAGCTTTCTTT	CASSPRPGATEAFF
TRBJ2-1	TRBD1	NA	TRBV9	TGTGCCAGCAGCTTCGGACAGGGGCCGTACAATGAGCAGTTCTTC	CASSFGQGPYNEQFF
TRBJ2-1	TRBD2	NA	TRBV11-3	TGTGCCAGCAGCTTAGAACTAGCGGGCGGAAATGAGCAGTTCTTC	CASSLELAGGNEQFF
TRBJ2-7	TRBD2	NA	TRBV27	TGTGCCAGCAGTTTAACTAGCGGACCCTACGAGCAGTACTTC	CASSLTSGPYEQYF
TRBJ1-2	NA	NA	TRBV2	TGTGCCAGCAGTGAAGCGCTTCGGGGGGCCGGTGGCTACACCTTC	CASSEALRGAGGYTF
TRBJ1-6	NA	NA	TRBV5-1	TGCGCCAGCAGCTCGGAGGGGCATAGCAATTCACCCCTCCACTTT	CASSSEGHSNSPLHF
TRBJ2-5	NA	once	TRBV7-9	TGTGCCAGCAGTCAGGACTCGTGGTTGGCCCAGTACTTC	CASSQDSWLAQYF
TRBJ1-1	TRBD1	NA	TRBV6-2/TRBV6-3	TGTGCCAGCAGTTGGGGACAGCGGGAGACTGAAGCTTTCTTT	CASSWGQRETEAFF
TRBJ2-3	TRBD1	few	TRBV19	TGTGCCAGTAGCCCCAGGGACAGGGGAACAGATACGCAGTATTTT	CASSPRDRGTDTQYF
TRBJ2-7	TRBD2	NA	TRBV6-1	TGTGCCAGCAGTGGCACCTTGGGAGGGCCATCGTCCTTTTACGAGCAGTACTTC	CASSGTLGGPSSFYEQYF
TRBJ2-7	NA	NA	TRBV12-3/TRBV12-4	TGTGCCAGCAGTCCGAGCTCCTACGAGCAGTACTTC	CASSPSSYEQYF
TRBJ1-6	NA	once	TRBV2	TGTGCCAGCAGTGAAGTAGGGGGGGCTAATTCACCCCTCCACTTT	CASSEVGGANSPLHF
TRBJ1-6	NA	once	TRBV28	TGTGCCAGCAGTTTAGGTCAGAAGAATTCACCCCTCCACTTT	CASSLGQKNSPLHF
TRBJ2-1	NA	NA	TRBV5-1	TGCGCCAGCAGCTTGGATGGATCGGCAGGAGGCAATGAGCAGTTCTTC	CASSLDGSAGGNEQFF
TRBJ1-6	NA	NA	TRBV4-3	TGCGCCAGCAGCCAAGAAGTGGGCCAAACTTCACCCCTCCACTTT	CASSQEVGQTSPLHF
TRBJ1-1	TRBD1	NA	TRBV10-3	TGTGCCATCAGTGCAGGGACAGACACTGAAGCTTTCTTT	CAISAGTDTEAFF
TRBJ1-2	NA	few	TRBV28	TGTGCCAGCAGTTGGGCCCGAGGCTACACCTTC	CASSWARGYTF
TRBJ1-5	TRBD1	NA	TRBV28	TGTGCCAGCACTGAAGGGGGCATCAAGCCCCAGCATTTT	CASTEGGIKPQHF